This entry features one TCR beta chain sequence. Its target is unknown. The data originate from a study of T cells in localized non-small cell lung cancer. Study-wide results and caveats: Because researchers sequenced only one region of the tumor, heterogeneity is still possible. Clonality of T cells reached its maximum in uninvolved adjacent lung, surpassing tumor.

Using immunoSEQ multiplex PCR, the repertoire was profiled, and TCRdb retains in-frame clones only, with some absent. In the table there are roughly 70,000 clones, around 85% of which are singletons. The CDR3 totals 15 residues. The germline V and J ends were trimmed by 0 bases and 2 bases, with 10 bases remaining between them. Germline V gives CDR1 LNHNV, CDR2 YYDKDF (reference sequence). This chain connects TRBV15 to TRBJ1-2, with D possibly being TRBD1 (5 bases). This TCR derives from a male donor aged 60 or over with stage III squamous cell lung carcinoma. The material was peripheral blood, obtained before any cancer treatment. CDR3 nucleotides: TGTGCCACCAGCAGAGAAAAGGGGCTCAACTATGGCTACACCTTC. It codes for CATSREKGLNYGYTF.